The 10 T cell receptor beta chains given below trace back to one sample, sequenced in a study of T cell repertoires in cytomegalovirus infection (dated by TCRdb to between 2017 and 2020). This specimen's treatment or condition label, interpreted: in vitro stimulation with specific CMV peptide epitopes to enrich CMV-specific T cells. Their antigens are not known. Sequenced using an Illumina HiSeq 1500. TCRdb's own reprocessing of the public reads used fastp at Q25 and MiXCR and kept productive beta chains. Rows are unified per CDR3 protein, each entry keeping the most common DNA and genes. This sample holds about 270,000 distinct CDR3 sequences; around 20% were observed only once. Approximately 19% of the sample is in the top ten clones. The specimen comprised cultured PBMCs, sampled from culture after CMV antigen stimulation. Receptors originate from a human donor in good health (CMV status not recorded). Some clones in this sample may be carry-over from other donors' samples.

At least ten counts were recorded for this clonotype. The genes are TRBV12-3 or TRBV12-4 and TRBJ2-7; D may be TRBD1 (6 bases). V was pared by 5 bases and J by 1 base, with 9 bases between. The CDR3 is 13 amino acids. The CDR3 coding sequence is TGTGCCAGCAGTCCACAGGGATCCTACGAGCAGTACTTC. Encoded protein: CASSPQGSYEQYF.

The rearrangement joins TRBV6-1 to TRBJ2-5; D perhaps matches TRBD1 (8 bases). V lost 6 bases and J lost 4, with 15 bases in between. The CDR3 sequence is 14 residues long. CDR1 and CDR2 (germline): MNHNS, SASEGT. The CDR3 DNA reads TGTGCCAGCAGCACAGGGGGGGTCGGAGAGACCCAGTACTTC. Translating gives CASSTGGVGETQYF.

This chain links TRBV29-1 with TRBJ2-5; 8 positions match TRBD2. J lost 4 bases, V lost 2 bases, and 0 bases had no gene match. Per germline, CDR1 SQVTM and CDR2 ANQGSEA. There are 12 residues in the CDR3. The CDR3 here is CSVERGGETQYF. In DNA, the CDR3 is TGCAGCGTTGAACGGGGGGGAGAGACCCAGTACTTC.

This clonotype was seen at least ten times. The chain combines TRBV7-6 with TRBJ2-5, with D possibly matching TRBD2 (5 bases). Trimming removed 3 bases at V and 2 bases at J, with 13 bases between. CDR1 and CDR2 (germline): SGHVS, FNYEAQ. The CDR3 runs to 15 residues. CDR3 nucleotides: TGTGCCAGCAGCTTGGCCCGGGGAAGACAAGAGACCCAGTACTTC. This translates into CASSLARGRQETQYF.

In this sample, this clonotype turned up a few times. The chain is built from TRBV7-2 and TRBJ2-7; TRBD1 matches 8 bases. Germline CDR1 and CDR2: SGHTA and FQGNSA. The V and J ends lost 5 bases and 7 bases, in that order; junction bases with no gene match: 10. The CDR3 has 14 amino acids. The CDR3 loop is CASSPDRVSLEQYF. For the CDR3, the DNA is TGTGCCAGCAGCCCGGACAGGGTGTCCTTGGAGCAGTACTTC.

This clonotype was detected ten times or more. This sequence joins TRBV7-2 and TRBJ1-1; D is possibly TRBD1 (6 bases). The CDR3 is 13 residues long. Germline V gene data show CDR1 as SGHTA and CDR2 as FQGNSA. The V end was cut by 4 bases, the J end by 8 bases, with 14 bases between. CDR3 loop: CASSWTSQGEAFF. DNA for the CDR3: TGTGCCAGCAGCTGGACCTCACAGGGCGAAGCTTTCTTT.

This clonotype was counted many times. The chain employs TRBV7-9 and TRBJ2-5; D possibly corresponds to TRBD2 (5 bases). The length of the CDR3 is 16 residues. Germline V gene lookup returns CDR1 SEHNR and CDR2 FQNEAQ (reference sequence). Deletions cut 5 bases from V and 2 bases from J, with 18 bases between. CDR3 nucleotides: TGTGCCAGCAGCCGTGGACTCTTTTTCCCTCAAGAGACCCAGTACTTC. Translated, it gives CASSRGLFFPQETQYF.

This clonotype was counted a few times. The CDR3 here is CSAREQGGEAFF. In nucleotides, the CDR3 is TGCAGTGCTAGAGAGCAGGGAGGTGAAGCTTTCTTT. This chain connects TRBV20-1 to TRBJ1-1; possibly TRBD1 for D (5 bases). Germline assignment: CDR1 DFQATT and CDR2 SNEGSKA (reference sequence). V gave up 0 bases and J gave up 7 bases, with 9 bases separating them. The CDR3 totals 12 residues.

V usage is TRBV4-2 and J usage is TRBJ1-6, with unresolved D. V lost 0 bases and J 6 bases, leaving 15 bases between the germline ends. The CDR3 runs 17 residues. CDR1 is LGHNA and CDR2 is YNFKEQ in the germline V gene. CDR3 amino acids: CASSQDPSQSGNSPLHF. Written as DNA, the CDR3 is TGTGCCAGCAGCCAAGATCCTTCACAATCTGGTAATTCACCCCTCCACTTT.

The table lists this clonotype with a few counts. The chain couples TRBV5-5 to TRBJ1-6; the D gene is possibly TRBD1 (5 bases). The CDR3 has 15 amino acids. Germline V gives CDR1 SGHKS, CDR2 YYEKEE (reference sequence). Between the trimmed V and J ends, which lost 3 bases and 8 bases, there was a span of 15 bases. The DNA for the CDR3 is TGTGCCAGCAGCTGGGGGGGGACGGGAGATTCACCCCTCCACTTT. The encoded protein is CASSWGGTGDSPLHF.